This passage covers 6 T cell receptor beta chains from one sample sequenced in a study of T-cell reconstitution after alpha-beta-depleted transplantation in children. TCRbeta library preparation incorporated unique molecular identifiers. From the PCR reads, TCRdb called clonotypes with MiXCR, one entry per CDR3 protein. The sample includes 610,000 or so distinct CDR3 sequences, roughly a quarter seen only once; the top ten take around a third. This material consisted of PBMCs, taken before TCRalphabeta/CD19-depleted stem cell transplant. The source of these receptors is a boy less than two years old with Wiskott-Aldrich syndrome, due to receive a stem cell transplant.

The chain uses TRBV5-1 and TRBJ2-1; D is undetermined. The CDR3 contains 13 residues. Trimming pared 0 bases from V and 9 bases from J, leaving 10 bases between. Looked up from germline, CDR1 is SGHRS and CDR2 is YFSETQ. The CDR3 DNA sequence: TGCGCCAGCAGCTTGGTGAGGTCGTCTGAGCAGTTCTTC. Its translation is CASSLVRSSEQFF.

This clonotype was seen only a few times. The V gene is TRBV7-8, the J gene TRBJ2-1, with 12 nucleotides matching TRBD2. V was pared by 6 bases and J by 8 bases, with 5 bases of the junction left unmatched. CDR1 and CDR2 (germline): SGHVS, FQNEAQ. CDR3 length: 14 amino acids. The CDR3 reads CASRRLAGEDEQFF. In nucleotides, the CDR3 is TGTGCCAGCAGAAGACTAGCGGGAGAAGATGAGCAGTTCTTC.

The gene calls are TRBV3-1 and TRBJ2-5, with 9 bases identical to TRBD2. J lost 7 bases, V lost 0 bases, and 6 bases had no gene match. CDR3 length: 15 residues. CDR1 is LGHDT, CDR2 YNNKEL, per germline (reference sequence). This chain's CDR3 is CASSQDSLAGRTQYF. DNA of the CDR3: TGTGCCAGCAGCCAAGATTCCCTAGCGGGAAGGACCCAGTACTTC.

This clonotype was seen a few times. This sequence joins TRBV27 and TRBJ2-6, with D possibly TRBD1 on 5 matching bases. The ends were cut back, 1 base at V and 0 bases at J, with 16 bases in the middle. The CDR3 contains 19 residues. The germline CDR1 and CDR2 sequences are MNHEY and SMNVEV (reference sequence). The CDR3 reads CASSLFPLGHHSGANVLTF. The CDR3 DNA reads TGTGCCAGCAGTTTATTTCCGTTGGGGCACCACTCTGGGGCCAACGTCCTGACTTTC.

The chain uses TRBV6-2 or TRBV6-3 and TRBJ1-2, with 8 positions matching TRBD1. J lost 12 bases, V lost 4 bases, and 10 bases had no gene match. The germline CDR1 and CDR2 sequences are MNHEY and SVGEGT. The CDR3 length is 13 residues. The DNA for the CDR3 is TGTGCCAGCAGTTCGGACAGGGAAAGGCCGAACACCTTC. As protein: CASSSDRERPNTF.

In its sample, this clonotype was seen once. The CDR3 protein is CASSWSGTVGYNSPLHF. In DNA, the CDR3 is TGCGCCAGCAGCTGGTCAGGGACCGTCGGGTATAATTCACCCCTCCACTTT. The V call is TRBV5-1, the J call TRBJ1-6; TRBD1 might be the D (5 bases). There are 17 residues in the CDR3. The V and J ends lost 3 bases and 4 bases respectively, with 17 bases between them. Germline CDR1 and CDR2: SGHRS and YFSETQ.